Listed here are 20 T cell receptor beta chains from one sample, sequenced in a study of shared clonotypes between healthy human individuals. Data came from immunoSEQ multiplex PCR; TCRdb stores just in-frame clones and leaves some out. The table has roughly 1 million clones, about 80% seen once. The sequenced sample consisted of memory CD4+ T cells from PBMCs. As to subset: CD45RA-negative fraction. The receptors stem from a man aged 18 to 29 in good health. Some clones in this sample may be carry-over from other donors' samples.

The V gene is TRBV18, the J gene TRBJ2-6; TRBD1 aligns across 8 bases. Germline CDR1 reads KGHSH; CDR2 reads LQKENI. CDR3 length: 16 residues. The V and J ends lost 6 bases and 0 bases, in that order; junction bases with no gene match: 4. This chain's CDR3 is CASSDRAISGANVLTF. The CDR3 DNA reads as TGTGCCAGCTCGGACAGGGCCATCTCTGGGGCCAACGTCCTGACTTTC.

The chain employs TRBV13 and TRBJ1-3; D is undetermined. This CDR3 has 16 amino acids. Germline CDR1 is PRHDT and CDR2 is FYEKMQ (reference sequence). The ends were cut back, 5 bases at V and 1 base at J, with 15 bases in the middle. In nucleotides, the CDR3 is TGTGCCAGCAGCGAGGATACACGGTATTCTGGAAACACCATATATTTT. The encoded protein is CASSEDTRYSGNTIYF.

The chain has TRBV19 and TRBJ1-5; 10 bases match TRBD1. CDR3 length equals 17 residues. Germline CDR1 LNHDA, CDR2 SQIVND (reference sequence). V was pared by 5 bases and J by 3 bases, with 10 bases of the junction left unmatched. The CDR3 DNA follows: TGTGCCAGTAGTCCCCCCCGGGGACAGGGGACCAATCAGCCCCAGCATTTT. Encoded protein: CASSPPRGQGTNQPQHF.

The chain is built from TRBV7-9 and TRBJ1-2, with TRBD1 matching over 9 bases. Germline CDR1 reads SEHNR; CDR2 reads FQNEAQ (reference sequence). This CDR3 region has 15 residues. The junction had 4 bases not matched to a gene; V was cut back by 4 bases and J by 1 base. CDR3 sequence: CASSSTGGDNYGYTF. In DNA, the CDR3 is TGTGCCAGCAGCTCCACAGGGGGCGATAACTATGGCTACACCTTC.

This clone showed up just a few times. J is TRBJ2-1 and V is TRBV2, with D perhaps TRBD2 (5 bases). Trimming stripped 5 bases from V and 9 bases from J, with 14 bases between. The CDR3 spans 13 residues. Germline V gene sequence: CDR1 SNHLY, CDR2 FYNNEI. The CDR3 protein is CASSLQSGGEQFF. CDR3 sequence (DNA): TGTGCCAGCAGTCTACAGTCAGGAGGTGAGCAGTTCTTC.

The chain combines TRBV7-2 with TRBJ2-4; 9 bases map to TRBD1. This CDR3 contains 15 residues. V dropped 1 base and J dropped 8; count of bases not matched to a gene: 6. Germline lookup yields CDR1 SGHTA and CDR2 FQGNSA. For the CDR3, the DNA is TGTGCCAGCAGCTTAGGGGGGACAGGGAGAGACATTCAGTACTTC. Translating gives CASSLGGTGRDIQYF. Filled out from reference TRBV7-2 and TRBJ2-4, the complete variable domain reads GAGVSQSPSNKVTEKGKDVELRCDPISGHTALYWYRQSLGQGLEFLIYFQGNSAPDKSGLPSDRFSAERTGGSVSTLTIQRTQQEDSAVYLCASSLGGTGRDIQYFGAGTRLSVL.

The CDR3 sequence: CASSLGREGGEQFF. In nucleotides, the CDR3 is TGTGCCAGCAGCTTGGGGCGGGAGGGCGGCGAGCAGTTCTTC. V gene TRBV11-3 combines with J gene TRBJ2-1; 9 bases match TRBD2. This CDR3 spans 14 amino acids. V lost 3 bases, J lost 10 bases, and 7 bases stayed unmatched. Germline loops: CDR1 SGHNT, CDR2 YENEEA.

This sequence joins TRBV7-9 and TRBJ1-2; TRBD1 agrees at 9 bases. Germline V gene sequence: CDR1 SEHNR, CDR2 FQNEAQ (reference sequence). The CDR3 length is 15 residues. The junction had 8 bases not matched to a gene; V was cut back by 3 bases and J by 6 bases. CDR3 sequence (DNA): TGTGCCAGCAGCTTTTACCGGGACAGGGATCATGGCTACACCTTC. Protein sequence: CASSFYRDRDHGYTF.

In this sample, this clone turned up a few times. This chain links TRBV6-1 with TRBJ1-2; 8 nucleotides agree with TRBD1. Germline V gene data show CDR1 as MNHNS and CDR2 as SASEGT. V shed 7 bases, J shed 6 bases, and the junction held 13 bases outside the gene matches. The CDR3 runs to 15 residues. This CDR3 reads CASIPGQGRFHGYTF. CDR3 coding DNA: TGTGCCAGCATTCCTGGACAGGGCAGGTTTCATGGCTACACCTTC.

Comment on this clone: This sample also contains other DNA sequences that code for the same CDR3. This chain joins TRBV20-1 and TRBJ1-2; D is undetermined. Germline values: CDR1 DFQATT, CDR2 SNEGSKA (reference sequence). The CDR3 extends over 10 amino acids. Trimming cost V 6 bases and J 5 bases, with 7 bases left between them. The CDR3 DNA reads TGCAGTGCGAGTAATTATGGCTACACCTTC. Its translation: CSASNYGYTF.

This rearrangement joins TRBV7-3 to TRBJ2-2; TRBD1 matches at 9 bases. The CDR3 covers 16 residues. Germline V lookup: CDR1 SGHTA, CDR2 FQGTGA. After removal of 7 bases from V and 4 bases from J, the junction contained 10 bases not matched to a gene. In nucleotides, the CDR3 is TGTGCCAGCAAACTTCGCACGGGACAGGGCACCGGGGAGCTGTTTTTT. Translation: CASKLRTGQGTGELFF.

The rearrangement links TRBV7-7 to TRBJ2-2; D is unresolved. CDR1 is SSHAT and CDR2 is FNYEAQ in the germline V gene (reference sequence). This CDR3 is 13 amino acids long. Trimming stripped 4 bases from V and 5 bases from J, with 8 bases between. The CDR3 region has the DNA TGTGCCAGCAGCTGGATATCGACCGGGGAGCTGTTTTTT. Protein product: CASSWISTGELFF.

In its sample, this clone was seen a few times. The J gene is TRBJ1-3, the V gene TRBV5-4; D ambiguous. There are 16 residues in the CDR3. The germline CDR1 and CDR2 sequences are SGHNT and YYREEE (reference sequence). With 0 bases removed from V and 0 bases from J, the gap between germline ends came to 10 bases. CDR3 DNA: TGTGCCAGCAGCTTGGATCAGACCCCCTCTGGAAACACCATATATTTT. Its translation: CASSLDQTPSGNTIYF.

This chain connects TRBV9 to TRBJ2-7; 7 bases align to TRBD2. Germline CDR1 is SGDLS and CDR2 is YYNGEE. V was clipped by 3 bases and J by 3 bases; unmatched bases: 6. There are 14 residues in the CDR3. CDR3 loop: CASSAFGGSYEQYF. Written as DNA, the CDR3 is TGTGCCAGCAGCGCGTTTGGCGGGAGCTACGAGCAGTACTTC.

This chain links TRBV9 with TRBJ2-1; D perhaps matches TRBD2 (5 bases). Trimming pared 4 bases from V and 9 bases from J, leaving 20 bases between. This CDR3 has 15 amino acids. Germline CDR1 is SGDLS and CDR2 is YYNGEE. The CDR3 DNA sequence: TGTGCCAGCAGCTCCCTGACCACGCGGGTCGGTGAGCAGTTCTTC. This translates into CASSSLTTRVGEQFF.

This chain joins TRBV5-6 and TRBJ2-7, with D perhaps matching TRBD1 or TRBD2 (7 bases each). This CDR3 region has 16 residues. Germline lookup yields CDR1 SGHDT and CDR2 YYEEEE. The V end lost 4 bases, the J end lost 9 bases, and 26 bases lay between the germline ends. The CDR3 loop reads CASSRSLGAGGERQYF. The CDR3 nucleotides read TGTGCCAGCAGCCGGTCCCTAGGAGCAGGGGGGGAGAGGCAGTACTTC. Filled out from reference TRBV5-6 and TRBJ2-7, the complete variable domain reads DAGVTQSPTHLIKTRGQQVTLRCSPKSGHDTVSWYQQALGQGPQFIFQYYEEEERQRGNFPDRFSGHQFPNYSSELNVNALLLGDSALYLCASSRSLGAGGERQYFGPGTRLTVT.

V gene TRBV10-3 combines with J gene TRBJ2-3; 9 bases are shared with TRBD1. Germline trimming cut 6 bases from V and 3 bases from J; bases unmatched to any gene: 4. The CDR3 spans 14 residues. The germline CDR1 and CDR2 sequences are ENHRY and SYGVKD. The CDR3 protein is CAISGTGTTDTQYF. Written as DNA, the CDR3 is TGTGCCATCAGCGGGACAGGGACAACAGATACGCAGTATTTT.

The chain has TRBV5-8 and TRBJ2-2, with no clear D. This CDR3 is built from 14 residues. Germline V gene sequence: CDR1 SGHTS, CDR2 YDEGEE. With 2 bases removed from V and 7 bases from J, the gap between germline ends came to 12 bases. In DNA form, the CDR3 reads TGTGCCAGCAGCTTTAACCCGGTGGTCGGGGAGCTGTTTTTT. This codes for CASSFNPVVGELFF. Combining the CDR3 with reference TRBV5-8 and TRBJ2-2 gives the whole variable domain EAGVTQSPTHLIKTRGQQATLRCSPISGHTSVYWYQQALGLGLQFLLWYDEGEERNRGNFPPRFSGRQFPNYSSELNVNALELEDSALYLCASSFNPVVGELFFGEGSRLTVL.

The chain uses TRBV5-1 and TRBJ2-2; possibly TRBD1 or TRBD2 for D (5 bases each). The CDR3 has 15 amino acids. V was clipped by 2 bases and J by 5 bases, with 13 bases between them. The germline CDR1 and CDR2 sequences are SGHRS and YFSETQ. The CDR3 DNA sequence: TGCGCCAGCAGCTTAGAAGAGGGGTTAACCGGGGAGCTGTTTTTT. Protein product: CASSLEEGLTGELFF.

The rearrangement joins TRBV9 to TRBJ1-2; D ambiguous. V was pared by 3 bases and J by 1 base, with 7 bases between. The CDR3 has 13 amino acids. CDR1 SGDLS and CDR2 YYNGEE come from the germline V gene. This CDR3 reads CASSAQNNYGYTF. Written as DNA, the CDR3 is TGTGCCAGCAGCGCACAGAATAACTATGGCTACACCTTC.